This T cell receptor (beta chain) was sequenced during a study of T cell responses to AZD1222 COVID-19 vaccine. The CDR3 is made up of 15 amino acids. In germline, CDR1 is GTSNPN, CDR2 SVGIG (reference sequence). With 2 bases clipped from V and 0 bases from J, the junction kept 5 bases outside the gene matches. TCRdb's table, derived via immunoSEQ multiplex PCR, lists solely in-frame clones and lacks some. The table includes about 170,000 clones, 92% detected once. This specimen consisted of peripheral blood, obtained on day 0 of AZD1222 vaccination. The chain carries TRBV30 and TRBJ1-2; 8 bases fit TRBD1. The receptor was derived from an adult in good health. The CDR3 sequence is CAWSPQGVANYGYTF. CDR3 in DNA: TGTGCCTGGAGTCCACAGGGGGTTGCTAACTATGGCTACACCTTC.